Following are 9 T cell receptor beta chains from one sample sequenced in a study of cytomegalovirus exposure and HLA in healthy donors. PCR involved 60 Vbeta and 13 Jbeta primers. Clones were read by immunoSEQ multiplex PCR, and TCRdb kept only the in-frame ones, dropping some. This table holds 30,000 to 40,000 clones. The sample was PBMCs. The receptors shown here come from a human donor in good health.

The chain employs TRBV5-1 and TRBJ2-7, with D possibly being TRBD2 (5 bases). The V end was cut by 4 bases, the J end by 0 bases, with 8 bases between. In germline, CDR1 is SGHRS, CDR2 YFSETQ. The length of the CDR3 is 13 residues. As DNA, the CDR3 is TGCGCCAGCAGCCCAGCGGACTCCTACGAGCAGTACTTC. Its translation is CASSPADSYEQYF.

The rearrangement links TRBV6-1 to TRBJ2-7, with D hard to call. In germline, CDR1 is MNHNS, CDR2 SASEGT. V lost 1 base and J lost 2, with 15 bases in between. This CDR3 is built from 16 residues. Here the CDR3 reads CASSEVRISEAYEQYF. The CDR3 bases are TGTGCCAGCAGTGAAGTAAGGATTTCCGAGGCCTACGAGCAGTACTTC.

This chain connects TRBV5-6 to TRBJ1-5; TRBD1 might be the D (6 bases). The CDR3 is 15 amino acids. The V and J ends lost 0 bases and 5 bases respectively, with 12 bases between them. Germline CDR1 SGHDT, CDR2 YYEEEE. This chain's CDR3 is CASSLAGQSDQPQHF. CDR3 DNA sequence: TGTGCCAGCAGCTTGGCAGGACAGTCAGATCAGCCCCAGCATTTT.

The chain couples TRBV6-1 to TRBJ1-5; 9 bases are shared with TRBD1. The CDR3 contains 15 residues. With 4 bases clipped from V and 3 bases from J, the junction kept 4 bases outside the gene matches. Germline V gene sequence: CDR1 MNHNS, CDR2 SASEGT. The CDR3 bases are TGTGCCAGCAGTGGGACAGGGGCCATCAATCAGCCCCAGCATTTT. Its protein is CASSGTGAINQPQHF.

This chain connects TRBV5-4 to TRBJ2-3; D is ambiguous. Per the germline V gene, CDR1 is SGHNT and CDR2 is YYREEE (reference sequence). V gave up 4 bases and J gave up 4 bases, with 7 bases separating them. The CDR3 has 12 residues. CDR3 protein: CASSDLADTQYF. The CDR3 nucleotides are TGTGCCAGCAGCGACCTAGCAGATACGCAGTATTTT.

The rearrangement links TRBV29-1 to TRBJ2-7; TRBD1 aligns across 9 bases. This CDR3 is built from 14 residues. The germline V gene encodes CDR1 SQVTM and CDR2 ANQGSEA. V lost 4 bases and J lost 1; bases outside the gene matches: 5. CDR3 sequence: CSVADRGTSYEQYF. The CDR3 coding sequence is TGCAGCGTTGCTGACAGGGGGACGTCCTACGAGCAGTACTTC.

The chain couples TRBV5-1 to TRBJ1-1, with TRBD1 matching 8 bases. The germline V gene has CDR1 SGHRS and CDR2 YFSETQ. V lost 4 bases to trimming and J lost 1 base; unmatched junction nucleotides: 3. The CDR3 is 14 residues long. The DNA of the CDR3 is TGCGCCAGCAGCACCGGGACAGGGAACACTGAAGCTTTCTTT. It yields the protein CASSTGTGNTEAFF.

The chain links TRBV18 to TRBJ2-7, with TRBD1 matching over 9 bases. Germline CDR1 reads KGHSH; CDR2 reads LQKENI. The V gene end was trimmed by 0 bases and the J gene end by 2 bases; junction bases not matched to a gene: 11. The CDR3 has 18 residues. In DNA form, the CDR3 reads TGTGCCAGCTCACCACCAAACAACAGACAGGGGGATGCCTACGAGCAGTACTTC. This gives the protein CASSPPNNRQGDAYEQYF.

V gene TRBV4-1 combines with J gene TRBJ2-4, with a possible D match to TRBD1 (6 bases). The CDR3 loop spans 15 amino acids. CDR1 is MGHRA and CDR2 is YSYEKL in the germline V gene. Trimming took off 4 bases at V and 0 bases at J, with 10 bases between the two ends. The DNA of the CDR3 is TGCGCCAGCAGCCCCGGACAGTTAGCCAAAAACATTCAGTACTTC. Amino acid sequence: CASSPGQLAKNIQYF.